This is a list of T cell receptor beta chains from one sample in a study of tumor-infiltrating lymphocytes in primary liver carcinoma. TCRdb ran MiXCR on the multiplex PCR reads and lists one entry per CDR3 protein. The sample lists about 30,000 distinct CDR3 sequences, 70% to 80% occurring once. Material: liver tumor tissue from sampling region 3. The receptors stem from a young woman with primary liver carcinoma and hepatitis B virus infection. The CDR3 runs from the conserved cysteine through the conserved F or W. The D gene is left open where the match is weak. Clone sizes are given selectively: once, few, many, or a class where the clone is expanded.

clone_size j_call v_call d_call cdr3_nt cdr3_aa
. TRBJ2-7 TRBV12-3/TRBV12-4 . TGTGCCAGCAATATTCGGGGGCAGGGTAATCACGAGCGGTACTTC CASNIRGQGNHERYF
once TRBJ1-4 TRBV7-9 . TGTTCCAGCAACTTAGCAACTAATGAAAAACTGTTTTTT CSSNLATNEKLFF
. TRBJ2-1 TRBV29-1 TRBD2 TGCAGCACCCGGGGAGCGGGAGGGCTTAATGAACAGTTCTTC CSTRGAGGLNEQFF
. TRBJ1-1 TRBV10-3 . TGCGCCATCAATACCGGGACAACCATGAACACCGAAGCTTTCTTT CAINTGTTMNTEAFF
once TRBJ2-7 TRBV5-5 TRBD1 TGTGCCAGCAGCTTGGAGGACAGGGTGCACAGCTCCTACGAGCAATACTTC CASSLEDRVHSSYEQYF
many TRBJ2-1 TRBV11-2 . TGTGCCAGCAGCTCCGGACTGTACAATGAGCAGTTCTTC CASSSGLYNEQFF
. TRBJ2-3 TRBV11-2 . TGTGCCAGCAGCCCTGGATTAGCAGGCCCATATACGCAGTATTTT CASSPGLAGPYTQYF
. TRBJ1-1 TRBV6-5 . TGTGTCAGCACTGAGGGAACTTACAGTGAGGCTTTCTTT CVSTEGTYSEAFF
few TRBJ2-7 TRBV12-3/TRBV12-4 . TGTGCCAGCACCATCGACGCCGGCTCCTACGAGCAGTACTTC CASTIDAGSYEQYF
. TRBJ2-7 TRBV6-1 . TGTGCCAGCAGTGAAGCTTGGACGGGAGTAGGCCACGAGCAGTACTTC CASSEAWTGVGHEQYF
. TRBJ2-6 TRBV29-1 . . CSFVGRGANVVTF
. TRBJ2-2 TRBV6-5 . TGTGGCAGCAGTTACTCCCCATGGGTCGGGAGCGGCACCGGGGTGCTGTTTTTT CGSSYSPWVGSGTGVLFF
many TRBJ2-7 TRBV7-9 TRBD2 TGTGCCAGCAGCCCCCGACTATCGGCGGGAGGGTTCGAGCAGTACTTC CASSPRLSAGGFEQYF
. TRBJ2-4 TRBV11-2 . TGTGCCTGCAGCTTAGATGGTTGGGGGCGCGACATGCAGTACTTC CACSLDGWGRDMQYF
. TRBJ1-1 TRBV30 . TGTGCCTGGAGTGGAGTACTCACTGAAGCTTTCTTT CAWSGVLTEAFF
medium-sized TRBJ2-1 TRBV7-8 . TGTGCCAGCAGCTGGCGGGGTGAGCAGTTCTTC CASSWRGEQFF
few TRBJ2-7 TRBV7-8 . TGTGCTAGCAGCGTCCCCCGGGGCCTCGCCCTCTACGAGCAGTACTTC CASSVPRGLALYEQYF
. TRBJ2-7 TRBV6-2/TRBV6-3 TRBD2 TGTGGCAGCATTCGATCGAGCGGGAGGGTCTCCTATGAGCAGTACTTC CGSIRSSGRVSYEQYF
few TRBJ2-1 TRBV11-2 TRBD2 TGTGCCAGCAGCTTAAGAGGGACTAGCGGGGCGAGCTCATACAATGAGCAGTTCTTC CASSLRGTSGASSYNEQFF
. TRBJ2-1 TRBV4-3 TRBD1 TGCGCCAGCACCCAAGACAGGGGTCGCTACAATGAGCAGTTCTTC CASTQDRGRYNEQFF